What follows are 20 T cell receptor beta chains derived from one specimen sequenced in a study of a mutant IDH1 vaccine in newly diagnosed glioma. The time point: week 23, last vaccination. Vaccine doses each comprised 300 ug of mutant IDH1 20-mer peptide, with topical imiquimod. Libraries were prepared by immunoSEQ multiplex PCR; TCRdb keeps only in-frame clonotypes and omits some of them. The sample yields 40,000 to 50,000 clones, about 75% seen once. Their target antigens are unknown. The specimen was PBMCs, collected from a glioma patient whose treatment included an IDH1 peptide vaccine. These receptors originate from a man between 50 and 59 years old with glioma.

This clone was detected a few times. The genes are TRBV5-1 and TRBJ1-1; no firm D call. V was shortened by 0 bases and J by 1 base, with 4 bases between the two germline ends. The CDR3 covers 13 residues. Germline-derived CDR1 and CDR2 are SGHRS and YFSETQ. The CDR3 region is CASSLDPNTEAFF. The CDR3 coding sequence is TGCGCCAGCAGCTTGGATCCGAACACTGAAGCTTTCTTT.

The chain has TRBV5-1 and TRBJ2-1; the match to TRBD2 covers 8 bases. The CDR3 has 15 residues. Germline V gene data show CDR1 as SGHRS and CDR2 as YFSETQ. Trimming cost V 4 bases and J 10 bases; bases outside gene matches: 13. The CDR3 here is CASSGREGNFREQFF. In DNA form, the CDR3 reads TGCGCCAGCAGCGGCCGGGAGGGGAACTTCCGGGAGCAGTTCTTC.

In this sample, this clone turned up a few times. The CDR3 DNA reads as TGTGCCAGCAGCTTAACTCAGCCCCAGCATTTT. It codes for CASSLTQPQHF. This chain joins TRBV7-2 and TRBJ1-5; D is unclear. V lost 2 bases to trimming and J lost 6 bases, with 2 bases between them. Germline V CDR1 and CDR2: SGHTA, FQGNSA. The CDR3 has 11 residues.

The V call is TRBV19, the J call TRBJ2-1; possibly TRBD2 for D (6 bases). Trimming left V 11 bases short and J 0 bases short, with 11 bases between. CDR1 is LNHDA and CDR2 is SQIVND in the germline V gene (reference sequence). The CDR3 runs 13 residues. The CDR3 sequence is CAVGGDSYNEQFF. The CDR3 DNA reads as TGTGCCGTCGGGGGAGACTCCTACAATGAGCAGTTCTTC.

The sample holds a few counts of this clone. This sequence joins TRBV4-2 and TRBJ2-1, with no clear D. Per the germline V gene, CDR1 is LGHNA and CDR2 is YNFKEQ. CDR3 length: 16 amino acids. The ends were cut back, 0 bases at V and 6 bases at J, with 15 bases in the middle. The CDR3 reads CASSQEVASWVNEQFF. CDR3 in DNA: TGTGCCAGCAGCCAAGAAGTAGCTTCGTGGGTCAATGAGCAGTTCTTC.

DNA for the CDR3: TGCGCCAGCAGCATGGAGCCCCTGAGATCCTACGAGCAGTACTTC. Translated: CASSMEPLRSYEQYF. The J gene is TRBJ2-7, the V gene TRBV5-1; the D is unclear. Trimming took off 4 bases at V and 1 base at J, with 15 bases between the two ends. The CDR3 has 15 residues. Germline loops: CDR1 SGHRS, CDR2 YFSETQ. Combining the CDR3 with reference TRBV5-1 and TRBJ2-7 gives the whole variable domain KAGVTQTPRYLIKTRGQQVTLSCSPISGHRSVSWYQQTPGQGLQFLFEYFSETQRNKGNFPGRFSGRQFSNSRSEMNVSTLELGDSALYLCASSMEPLRSYEQYFGPGTRLTVT.

The V call is TRBV7-2, the J call TRBJ2-7, with 8 bases lining up with TRBD2. With V trimmed by 9 bases and J by 0 bases, 4 bases remained unmatched. CDR1 is SGHTA and CDR2 is FQGNSA in the germline V gene. The CDR3 contains 13 residues. The DNA for the CDR3 is TGTGCCAGTCGGGAGGGGAGCTCCTACGAGCAGTACTTC. Translation gives CASREGSSYEQYF.

This clone was counted a single time. This sequence joins TRBV11-3 and TRBJ2-7, with D hard to call. The germline V gene has CDR1 SGHNT and CDR2 YENEEA. The CDR3 spans 13 residues. V was pared by 2 bases and J by 0 bases, with 5 bases between. The CDR3 coding sequence is TGTGCCAGCAGCTTAACAGCCTCCTACGAGCAGTACTTC. Protein: CASSLTASYEQYF.

This clone was detected once. This chain uses TRBV2 with TRBJ1-1, with D unresolved. The germline V gene encodes CDR1 SNHLY and CDR2 FYNNEI. The CDR3 is 13 residues long. V was trimmed by 8 bases and J by 3 bases, leaving 13 bases between them. CDR3 bases: TGTGCCAGCGTTGGTCCCGGTCACACTGAAGCTTTCTTT. It yields the protein CASVGPGHTEAFF.

There are a few counts of this clone. The chain couples TRBV11-2 to TRBJ2-5, with TRBD2 matching over 11 bases. V shed 3 bases, J shed 6 bases, and the junction held 3 bases outside the gene matches. There are 14 residues in the CDR3. Germline CDR1 is SGHAT and CDR2 is FQNNGV. CDR3: CASSFTSGGKTQYF. CDR3 in DNA: TGTGCCAGCAGCTTTACTAGCGGGGGCAAGACCCAGTACTTC.

This chain links TRBV5-1 with TRBJ1-1; 7 bases match TRBD1. The CDR3 is 15 amino acids. After removal of 0 bases from V and 1 base from J, the junction contained 3 bases not matched to a gene. Germline values: CDR1 SGHRS, CDR2 YFSETQ. CDR3 protein: CASSLEWTGNTEAFF. Here the CDR3 DNA reads TGCGCCAGCAGCTTGGAATGGACAGGGAACACTGAAGCTTTCTTT.

This clone was recorded a few times. This chain joins TRBV15 and TRBJ1-1, with 8 bases that match TRBD1. The CDR3 spans 14 residues. J was trimmed by 4 bases and V by 0 bases; bases with no gene match: 1. From germline, CDR1 is LNHNV and CDR2 YYDKDF (reference sequence). CDR3 sequence: CATSREDRGTEAFF. The CDR3, as DNA: TGTGCCACCAGCAGAGAAGACAGGGGCACTGAAGCTTTCTTT.

The gene calls are TRBV27 and TRBJ1-3, with 8 bases identical to TRBD1. The CDR3 covers 14 residues. Germline loops: CDR1 MNHEY, CDR2 SMNVEV (reference sequence). The trim removed 3 bases at V and 4 bases at J, leaving 2 bases unmatched. The CDR3 nucleotides read TGTGCCAGCAGTTTGACAGGGGACGGAAACACCATATATTTT. This sequence encodes CASSLTGDGNTIYF.

The genes are TRBV6-1 and TRBJ1-5; D uncertain. CDR1 is MNHNS and CDR2 is SASEGT in the germline V gene. The CDR3 sequence is 17 residues long. The V and J ends lost 1 base and 4 bases respectively, with 17 bases between them. The CDR3 loop is CASSEEGWGTVNQPQHF. CDR3 coding DNA: TGTGCCAGCAGTGAAGAAGGTTGGGGAACTGTTAATCAGCCCCAGCATTTT.

The rearrangement links TRBV19 to TRBJ1-1; TRBD1 agrees at 8 bases. The CDR3 runs 17 residues. J gave up 1 base and V 3 bases, and 10 bases lay outside the gene matches. The germline V gene has CDR1 LNHDA and CDR2 SQIVND (reference sequence). CDR3 sequence: CASSMNRQGLGNTEAFF. In DNA, the CDR3 is TGTGCCAGTAGTATGAATAGACAGGGGCTAGGGAACACTGAAGCTTTCTTT.

This chain links TRBV5-1 with TRBJ2-5; perhaps TRBD2 as D (6 bases). CDR1 and CDR2 from the germline V gene are SGHRS and YFSETQ. This CDR3 is built from 14 residues. V was clipped by 0 bases and J by 5 bases, with 11 bases between them. In DNA, the CDR3 is TGCGCCAGCAGCTTGGTAGCCCGGGAGGAGACCCAGTACTTC. This sequence encodes CASSLVAREETQYF.

The chain recombines TRBV5-1 with TRBJ2-7; possibly TRBD1 for D (6 bases). Per germline, CDR1 SGHRS and CDR2 YFSETQ. Trimming left V 2 bases short and J 3 bases short, with 12 bases between. CDR3 length: 14 amino acids. The CDR3 spells CASSFSQGNYEQYF. The CDR3 bases are TGCGCCAGCAGCTTCTCACAGGGAAACTACGAGCAGTACTTC.

This chain links TRBV13 with TRBJ2-1; D not certain. The CDR3 consists of 13 residues. With 5 bases removed from V and 6 bases from J, the gap between germline ends came to 11 bases. Germline loops: CDR1 PRHDT, CDR2 FYEKMQ (reference sequence). The CDR3 region is CASSPSVGNEQFF. The DNA of the CDR3 is TGTGCCAGCAGCCCCTCGGTAGGCAATGAGCAGTTCTTC.

The chain has TRBV30 and TRBJ1-5; 7 nucleotides line up with TRBD1. CDR3 size: 13 residues. The V gene end was trimmed by 3 bases and the J gene end by 3 bases; junction bases not matched to a gene: 2. Germline lookup yields CDR1 GTSNPN and CDR2 SVGIG (reference sequence). The CDR3 sequence: CAWRQGNNQPQHF. The CDR3 nucleotides are TGTGCCTGGAGACAGGGGAACAATCAGCCCCAGCATTTT.

The chain recombines TRBV10-3 with TRBJ1-2, with D maybe TRBD1 (5 bases). Germline V gene sequence: CDR1 ENHRY, CDR2 SYGVKD. The CDR3 runs 13 residues. V gave up 10 bases and J gave up 6 bases, with 18 bases separating them. CDR3 loop: CATAQEVGDGYTF. In nucleotides, the CDR3 is TGTGCCACGGCACAGGAGGTGGGGGATGGCTACACCTTC.